These 2 T cell receptor beta chains originate from one sample sequenced in a study of CD8+ T cells in alopecia areata. Sample treatment: oral pan-JAK inhibitor, 5-10 mg twice daily. It was cDNA, reverse transcribed from extracted RNA, that served as the sequencing template. The method was immunoSEQ multiplex PCR; TCRdb's version includes in-frame clones alone and lacks a portion of them. The sample has some 180,000 clones, approximately 49% seen once. Sequenced material: CD8+ T cells sorted from blood, taken at week 52, from a patient treated with tofacitinib. All receptors derive from a human donor with alopecia areata.

In its sample, this clone was seen a few times. This rearrangement joins TRBV28 to TRBJ2-3; a possible D gene is TRBD1 (6 bases). The CDR3 is 14 amino acids. V was clipped by 8 bases and J by 1 base, with 13 bases between them. Germline loops: CDR1 MDHEN, CDR2 SYDVKM. The CDR3 spells CASRDPGGTDTQYF. CDR3 nucleotide sequence: TGTGCCAGCCGTGACCCAGGGGGCACAGATACGCAGTATTTT.

The chain employs TRBV6-5 and TRBJ2-2; D remains unclear. Trimming left V 2 bases short and J 7 bases short, with 8 bases between. The CDR3 length is 13 residues. CDR1 MNHEY and CDR2 SVGAGI come from the germline V gene. CDR3 sequence (DNA): TGTGCCAGCAGTTACATGGGTGACGGGGAGCTGTTTTTT. Its protein is CASSYMGDGELFF.